This passage covers 13 T cell receptor beta chains from one sample sequenced in a study of cytomegalovirus exposure and HLA in healthy donors. This PCR relied on a set of 60 Vbeta primers and 13 Jbeta primers. Profiled with immunoSEQ multiplex PCR; TCRdb holds only in-frame clones, not every one. The profile shows 120,000 to 150,000 clones, roughly 77% of them singletons. Material for sequencing was PBMCs. The origin of the receptors is a man aged 35-49 years in good health and CMV-seronegative.

This clone appeared a few times. J is TRBJ1-1 and V is TRBV5-6, with TRBD1 matching over 11 bases. This CDR3 has 18 amino acids. The germline V gene has CDR1 SGHDT and CDR2 YYEEEE. V was clipped by 4 bases and J by 3 bases; unmatched bases: 14. In nucleotides, the CDR3 is TGTGCCAGCAGCCAGAGGACAGGGGGCCCCGGTTCCTACACTGAAGCTTTCTTT. It encodes CASSQRTGGPGSYTEAFF.

The chain employs TRBV10-2 and TRBJ1-5; 7 nucleotides align to TRBD1. The CDR3 length is 17 residues. The V gene end was trimmed by 6 bases and the J gene end by 0 bases; junction bases not matched to a gene: 11. From germline, CDR1 is WSHSY and CDR2 SAAADI. For the CDR3, the DNA is TGCGCCAGCAGAGCCAAACTCGGACAGGCTAGCAATCAGCCCCAGCATTTT. This translates into CASRAKLGQASNQPQHF.

This clone was seen repeatedly, ten times or more. The chain uses TRBV6-6 and TRBJ1-2; D is unclear. V lost 2 bases, J lost 3 bases, and 16 bases lay in between. CDR1 is MNHNY and CDR2 is SVGAGI in the germline V gene (reference sequence). The CDR3 runs 16 residues. The CDR3 protein is CASSYGTGKRDYGYTF. The CDR3 DNA sequence: TGTGCCAGCAGTTACGGTACGGGGAAGAGGGACTATGGCTACACCTTC.

This chain links TRBV7-2 with TRBJ2-5, with TRBD1 matching 7 bases. Germline assignment: CDR1 SGHTA and CDR2 FQGNSA. Trimming took 2 bases from V and 5 from J; bases not matched to a gene: 5. This CDR3 has 14 residues. The CDR3 DNA reads TGTGCCAGCAGCTTACAGACAGGGTACGAGACCCAGTACTTC. It codes for CASSLQTGYETQYF.

The chain recombines TRBV11-2 with TRBJ1-1, with TRBD1 matching over 8 bases. This CDR3 spans 14 amino acids. Germline trimming cut 3 bases from V and 2 bases from J; bases unmatched to any gene: 2. Germline V gene lookup returns CDR1 SGHAT and CDR2 FQNNGV. The CDR3 DNA sequence: TGTGCCAGCAGCTTTACAGGGGGAAACACTGAAGCTTTCTTT. It yields the protein CASSFTGGNTEAFF.

This chain joins TRBV7-2 and TRBJ1-2, with 12 bases aligning to TRBD1. Germline V lookup: CDR1 SGHTA, CDR2 FQGNSA. V was pared by 5 bases and J by 2 bases, with 9 bases of the junction left unmatched. The CDR3 runs to 17 residues. The CDR3 reads CASSRDMGQGANYGYTF. CDR3 bases: TGTGCCAGCAGCCGTGACATGGGACAGGGGGCGAACTATGGCTACACCTTC.

The chain couples TRBV5-1 to TRBJ1-6; 9 bases are a match to TRBD1. Germline V gene data show CDR1 as SGHRS and CDR2 as YFSETQ. This CDR3 has 17 amino acids. Unmatched junction bases numbered 5, after V lost 4 bases and J lost 0 bases. In nucleotides, the CDR3 is TGCGCCAGCAGCCAGGACAGGGGAGACTCCTATAATTCACCCCTCCACTTT. It translates to CASSQDRGDSYNSPLHF.

The V gene is TRBV11-2, the J gene TRBJ2-7; D call uncertain. CDR1 SGHAT and CDR2 FQNNGV come from the germline V gene. The CDR3 runs to 14 residues. V shed 1 base and J shed 0 bases, with 7 bases lying between them. The CDR3 sequence is CASSLVQNSYEQYF. The CDR3 DNA follows: TGTGCCAGCAGCTTAGTACAGAACTCCTACGAGCAGTACTTC.

The chain has TRBV11-2 and TRBJ2-7, with 7 bases aligning to TRBD1. The V and J ends lost 4 bases and 3 bases, in that order; junction bases with no gene match: 3. Germline CDR1 SGHAT, CDR2 FQNNGV. The CDR3 is 13 amino acids. The CDR3 bases are TGTGCCAGCAGCTACTGGGACAGCTACGAGCAGTACTTC. Protein: CASSYWDSYEQYF.

This clone has more than one count but fewer than ten. This chain uses TRBV2 with TRBJ1-1; D remains ambiguous. Germline V gene lookup returns CDR1 SNHLY and CDR2 FYNNEI. The CDR3 loop spans 13 amino acids. The V gene lost 4 bases and the J gene lost 2 bases, with 8 bases spanning the gap. CDR3 DNA sequence: TGTGCCAGCAGTGCAACAGCCAACACTGAAGCTTTCTTT. Its protein is CASSATANTEAFF.

The gene calls are TRBV14 and TRBJ2-7; D perhaps matches TRBD2 (6 bases). CDR1 and CDR2 from the germline V gene are SGHDN and FVKESK. The CDR3 runs to 16 residues. Between the trimmed V and J ends, which lost 0 bases and 3 bases, there was a span of 15 bases. The CDR3 DNA follows: TGTGCCAGCAGCCAAGATCATGGGGGGTCGAACTACGAGCAGTACTTC. Residues: CASSQDHGGSNYEQYF. Combining the CDR3 with reference TRBV14 and TRBJ2-7 gives the whole variable domain EAGVTQFPSHSVIEKGQTVTLRCDPISGHDNLYWYRRVMGKEIKFLLHFVKESKQDESGMPNNRFLAERTGGTYSTLKVQPAELEDSGVYFCASSQDHGGSNYEQYFGPGTRLTVT.

Concerning this clone: Mismatch with germline at one junction end may stem from a read error. This chain joins TRBV7-9 and TRBJ2-1; tentatively, D is TRBD2 (5 bases). CDR3 length equals 14 residues. Germline V gene sequence: CDR1 SEHNR, CDR2 FQNEAQ (reference sequence). The chain's CDR3 is CSSSLAGLINEQFF. DNA of the CDR3: TGTTCCAGCAGCTTAGCCGGACTGATCAATGAGCAGTTCTTC. The whole variable domain, remainder taken from reference TRBV7-9 and TRBJ2-1, is DTGVSQNPRHKITKRGQNVTFRCDPISEHNRLYWYRQTLGQGPEFLTYFQNEAQLEKSRLLSDRFSAERPKGSFSTLEIQRTEQGDSAMYLCSSSLAGLINEQFFGPGTRLTVL.

The chain uses TRBV7-9 and TRBJ1-4, with TRBD1 identical over 10 bases. This CDR3 comprises 15 residues. The germline gives CDR1 SEHNR, CDR2 FQNEAQ (reference sequence). V was clipped by 4 bases and J by 8 bases; unmatched bases: 7. The CDR3 DNA reads as TGTGCCAGCAGCTCGACCGGGACAGGGGCCGAAAAACTGTTTTTT. Translating gives CASSSTGTGAEKLFF.